Below, 3 T cell receptor beta chains from the same sample are listed, as sequenced in a study of blood T cell dynamics during melanoma immunotherapy. Sample time point: week 3, after first cycle of checkpoint inhibitor. The method was immunoSEQ multiplex PCR; TCRdb's version includes in-frame clones alone and lacks a portion of them. The sample has about 10,000 clones; roughly 90% are singletons. Specimen: blood, collected from a patient treated with checkpoint blockade. Receptors were obtained from a human donor with melanoma.

The gene calls are TRBV19 and TRBJ2-1; 12 bases are shared with TRBD2. V shed 8 bases, J shed 8 bases, and the junction held 10 bases outside the gene matches. The V gene's germline CDR1 is LNHDA and CDR2 SQIVND (reference sequence). This CDR3 contains 15 residues. The CDR3 nucleotides are TGTGCCAGTCAAAGCCTAGCGGGAGGGCCCCATGAGCAGTTCTTC. Residues: CASQSLAGGPHEQFF.

The chain recombines TRBV2 with TRBJ2-5; 9 positions match TRBD1. CDR1 is SNHLY, CDR2 FYNNEI, per germline. J lost 5 bases, V lost 10 bases, and 5 bases had no gene match. CDR3 length equals 12 residues. CDR3 nucleotide sequence: TGTGCCACCCAGACAGGGGGTGAGACCCAGTACTTC. It translates to CATQTGGETQYF.

The chain uses TRBV5-8 and TRBJ1-5; TRBD1 matches at 7 bases. V shed 0 bases and J 5 bases; nucleotides not matched to a gene: 2. Germline V gene sequence: CDR1 SGHTS, CDR2 YDEGEE. The CDR3 is 14 residues long. CDR3 DNA sequence: TGTGCCAGCAGCTTGGGACAGGGCCATCAGCCCCAGCATTTT. Translation gives CASSLGQGHQPQHF.